The 29 T cell receptor beta chains below come from one sample, sequenced in a study of T cells after yellow fever vaccination. One entry per CDR3 protein results from TCRdb running MiXCR on the 5' RACE reads. The data hold about 430,000 distinct CDR3 sequences, with roughly a sixth observed a single time. Specimen: PBMCs, collected before the yellow fever booster vaccination. The origin of the receptors is a man between 18 and 29 years old who received the YFV17D yellow fever vaccine.

J is TRBJ2-5 and V is TRBV5-6; 8 nucleotides align to TRBD1. CDR3 length: 16 amino acids. CDR1 and CDR2 (germline): SGHDT, YYEEEE. Unmatched junction bases numbered 12, after V lost 4 bases and J lost 4 bases. In nucleotides, the CDR3 is TGTGCCAGCAGCGATGGACAGGGTTTTTTGCGAGAGACCCAGTACTTC. It codes for CASSDGQGFLRETQYF.

This clonotype was counted only a few times. The J gene is TRBJ2-3, the V gene TRBV4-1; TRBD1 matches 9 bases. Germline-derived CDR1 and CDR2 are MGHRA and YSYEKL. This CDR3 contains 17 residues. J was trimmed by 6 bases and V by 0 bases; bases with no gene match: 10. CDR3 in DNA: TGCGCCAGCAGCCAAGATCCGCCGGACAGGGGCGAGGATACGCAGTATTTT. Protein: CASSQDPPDRGEDTQYF.

The CDR3 region is CASRTRGQGELFF. The DNA of the CDR3 is TGTGCCAGCAGAACAAGAGGGCAGGGGGAGCTGTTTTTT. V is TRBV12-3 or TRBV12-4 and J is TRBJ2-2; a possible D gene is TRBD2 (5 bases). The V and J ends lost 6 bases and 8 bases respectively, with 13 bases between them. This CDR3 is 13 amino acids long.

This clonotype is a singleton in its sample. The J gene is TRBJ2-7, the V gene TRBV12-3 or TRBV12-4; D perhaps matches TRBD2 (6 bases). The CDR3 extends over 15 amino acids. V was cut by 1 base and J by 0 bases, with 10 bases left in between. CDR3 amino acids: CASSLGSGSSYEQYV. The CDR3, as DNA: TGTGCCAGCAGTTTAGGTAGCGGAAGCTCCTACGAGCAGTACGTC.

A few counts support this clonotype. The chain uses TRBV9 and TRBJ2-4; perhaps TRBD1 as D (5 bases). The germline CDR1 and CDR2 sequences are SGDLS and YYNGEE. The CDR3 has 14 residues. Trimming pared 0 bases from V and 6 bases from J, leaving 10 bases between. The CDR3 bases are TGTGCCAGCAGCGTAGAGGGGTACGGAAACATTCAGTACTTC. Amino acid sequence: CASSVEGYGNIQYF.

This clonotype has a handful of counts. The V gene is TRBV4-1, the J gene TRBJ2-1; no clear D gene. The V and J ends lost 4 bases and 5 bases respectively, with 18 bases between them. Germline loops: CDR1 MGHRA, CDR2 YSYEKL. The length of the CDR3 is 16 residues. The CDR3 DNA follows: TGCGCCAGCAGCCCTATTGGCAGGAAGATGGACAATGAGCAGTTCTTC. Residues: CASSPIGRKMDNEQFF.

This clonotype was counted between two and nine times. The chain carries TRBV4-1 and TRBJ2-7; perhaps TRBD1 as D (6 bases). The ends were cut back, 1 base at V and 2 bases at J, with 12 bases in the middle. The CDR3 covers 15 residues. The germline CDR1 and CDR2 sequences are MGHRA and YSYEKL. The CDR3 here is CASSQVWDTAYEQYV. CDR3 in DNA: TGCGCCAGCAGCCAAGTCTGGGACACAGCCTACGAGCAGTACGTC.

The sample holds many counts of this clonotype. The chain uses TRBV7-2 and TRBJ2-6; D gene ambiguous. The CDR3 length is 14 residues. CDR1 is SGHTA, CDR2 FQGNSA, per germline. Trimming stripped 5 bases from V and 0 bases from J, with 5 bases between. CDR3 DNA sequence: TGTGCCAGCAGCCCTACCTCTGGGGCCAACGTCCTGACTTTC. Residues: CASSPTSGANVLTF.

V usage is TRBV24-1 and J usage is TRBJ1-1; the D is unclear. V shed 9 bases and J shed 3 bases, with 10 bases lying between them. The CDR3 has 12 residues. Germline loops: CDR1 KGHDR, CDR2 SFDVKD. The CDR3 bases are TGTGCCACCCAGAGCGAGGACACTGAAGCTTTCTTT. Translated, it gives CATQSEDTEAFF.

A few counts support this clonotype. The gene calls are TRBV9 and TRBJ2-7; TRBD1 matches 7 bases. Per germline, CDR1 SGDLS and CDR2 YYNGEE. Germline trimming cut 0 bases from V and 3 bases from J; bases unmatched to any gene: 6. This CDR3 has 15 amino acids. This chain's CDR3 is CASSVGFPGGYEQYF. CDR3 DNA: TGTGCCAGCAGCGTAGGTTTTCCAGGGGGCTACGAGCAGTACTTC.

Many counts were recorded for this clonotype. The V gene is TRBV18, the J gene TRBJ1-2; D is unclear. The CDR3 has 14 residues. The germline V gene has CDR1 KGHSH and CDR2 LQKENI. V lost 3 bases and J 4 bases, leaving 12 bases between the germline ends. The chain's CDR3 is CASSPASDSYGYTF. Here the CDR3 DNA reads TGTGCCAGCTCACCGGCATCTGATTCCTATGGCTACACCTTC.

CDR3 in DNA: TGTGCCAGCAGCGACGGGACAGGGAAATATAGCAATCAGCCCCAGCATTTT. It encodes CASSDGTGKYSNQPQHF. The chain links TRBV9 to TRBJ1-5, with TRBD1 matching over 9 bases. The germline V gene has CDR1 SGDLS and CDR2 YYNGEE. This CDR3 is 17 amino acids long. V lost 3 bases, J lost 0 bases, and 7 bases stayed unmatched.

The chain's CDR3 is CASRSSPGSEQYF. CDR3 DNA: TGTGCCAGCCGGAGTTCGCCTGGGAGCGAGCAGTACTTC. The chain links TRBV28 to TRBJ2-7, with D maybe TRBD2 (5 bases). Trimming left V 8 bases short and J 6 bases short, with 17 bases between. The CDR3 length is 13 residues. Per the germline V gene, CDR1 is MDHEN and CDR2 is SYDVKM.

This clonotype has more than one count but fewer than ten. The rearrangement links TRBV24-1 to TRBJ1-2; possible D gene TRBD1, 6 bases. V was cut by 6 bases and J by 3 bases, with 10 bases left in between. CDR1 and CDR2 from the germline V gene are KGHDR and SFDVKD. This CDR3 spans 13 amino acids. CDR3 protein: CATSQGHDYGYTF. The CDR3, as DNA: TGTGCCACCAGTCAGGGACACGACTATGGCTACACCTTC.

This clonotype was seen more than once but under ten times. The V gene is TRBV7-9, the J gene TRBJ2-5; TRBD2 might be the D (6 bases). Germline values: CDR1 SEHNR, CDR2 FQNEAQ (reference sequence). The V and J ends lost 4 bases and 5 bases respectively, with 11 bases between them. The CDR3 is 13 residues long. As DNA, the CDR3 is TGTGCCAGCAGCTGGGACTTGCTGGAGACCCAGTACTTC. Protein: CASSWDLLETQYF.

This rearrangement joins TRBV12-3 or TRBV12-4 to TRBJ1-5; D remains unclear. Between the trimmed V and J ends, which lost 5 bases and 6 bases, there was a span of 11 bases. The CDR3 is made up of 13 amino acids. The CDR3 coding sequence is TGTGCCAGCAGTATGGAGAGGGCTCAGCCCCAGCATTTT. It encodes CASSMERAQPQHF.

This clonotype was seen a few times. V is TRBV4-3 and J is TRBJ2-2, with a weak D call TRBD2 (5 bases). Germline V gives CDR1 LGHNA, CDR2 YSLEER. The CDR3 is made up of 15 amino acids. The V end lost 2 bases, the J end lost 5 bases, and 12 bases lay between the germline ends. The CDR3 region is CASSQRLGRTGELFF. In DNA, the CDR3 is TGCGCCAGCAGCCAACGACTGGGGAGAACCGGGGAGCTGTTTTTT.

In its sample, this clonotype was seen a few times. V usage is TRBV9 and J usage is TRBJ2-2; TRBD2 matches at 13 bases. CDR1 is SGDLS and CDR2 is YYNGEE in the germline V gene. This CDR3 region has 16 residues. Trimming at V came to 3 bases and at J to 4 bases, leaving 3 bases not matched to a gene. The CDR3: CASSELAGGLTGELFF. The DNA of the CDR3 is TGTGCCAGCAGCGAACTAGCGGGGGGGCTCACCGGGGAGCTGTTTTTT.

The gene calls are TRBV4-2 and TRBJ2-7; weak D call: TRBD1 (5 bases). From germline, CDR1 is LGHNA and CDR2 YNFKEQ. The CDR3 covers 16 residues. V was pared by 4 bases and J by 2 bases, with 18 bases between. CDR3 coding DNA: TGTGCCAGCAGCCCGCCCTTGGACACATACCCCTACGAGCAGTACTTC. Translating it yields CASSPPLDTYPYEQYF.

This clonotype was observed a few times. The chain links TRBV5-1 to TRBJ1-1; tentatively, D is TRBD1 (5 bases). The ends were cut back, 3 bases at V and 6 bases at J, with 18 bases in the middle. CDR3 length: 15 amino acids. Germline assignment: CDR1 SGHRS and CDR2 YFSETQ. CDR3 amino acids: CASSWNQGGSSEAFF. The CDR3 DNA reads TGCGCCAGCAGCTGGAATCAGGGAGGGTCCTCTGAAGCTTTCTTT.

This clonotype has just a few counts. This sequence joins TRBV4-3 and TRBJ1-2, with a weak D call TRBD1 (5 bases). Germline CDR1 reads LGHNA; CDR2 reads YSLEER. V lost 7 bases, J lost 3 bases, and 18 bases lay in between. The CDR3 is 15 amino acids. DNA of the CDR3: TGCGCCAGCACCCCCGGGGCTTCCCCCCACTATGGCTACACCTTC. It yields the protein CASTPGASPHYGYTF.

The V call is TRBV5-1, the J call TRBJ2-1; tentatively, D is TRBD1 or TRBD2 (7 bases each). CDR3 size: 21 residues. Germline values: CDR1 SGHRS, CDR2 YFSETQ. V lost 0 bases, J lost 0 bases, and 25 bases lay in between. DNA for the CDR3: TGCGCCAGCAGCTTGGTGGGGGGGAGGGGGCCTCTCCTGAGCTCCTACAATGAGCAGTTCTTC. Amino acid sequence: CASSLVGGRGPLLSSYNEQFF.

The rearrangement uses TRBV27 and TRBJ1-5; D is undetermined. The CDR3 length is 12 residues. Per the germline V gene, CDR1 is MNHEY and CDR2 is SMNVEV (reference sequence). The V gene lost 8 bases and the J gene lost 4 bases, with 9 bases spanning the gap. The CDR3 loop reads CASSQYNQPQHF. The DNA for the CDR3 is TGTGCCAGCTCCCAATATAATCAGCCCCAGCATTTT.

The V and J genes are TRBV6-5 and TRBJ2-1; tentatively, D is TRBD2 (5 bases). V dropped 0 bases and J dropped 6 bases, with 9 bases sitting between them. This CDR3 spans 14 amino acids. Looked up from germline, CDR1 is MNHEY and CDR2 is SVGAGI. The CDR3 sequence: CASSYSLGVNEQFF. The CDR3 nucleotides read TGTGCCAGCAGTTACTCACTAGGAGTCAATGAGCAGTTCTTC.

This chain links TRBV7-8 with TRBJ2-5; D unresolved. CDR1 and CDR2 (germline): SGHVS, FQNEAQ. This CDR3 spans 12 amino acids. V was cut by 7 bases and J by 4 bases, with 10 bases left in between. CDR3 sequence: CASTAWGETQYF. The DNA for the CDR3 is TGTGCCAGCACCGCGTGGGGAGAGACCCAGTACTTC.

A few counts support this clonotype. This sequence joins TRBV11-2 and TRBJ2-1, with TRBD2 identical over 8 bases. The germline CDR1 and CDR2 sequences are SGHAT and FQNNGV. The CDR3 runs to 16 residues. After removal of 6 bases from V and 7 bases from J, the junction contained 14 bases not matched to a gene. The DNA for the CDR3 is TGTGCCAGCAGTGTTTTCGGCGGGGGGCTTACGAATGAGCAGTTCTTC. It encodes CASSVFGGGLTNEQFF.

The chain joins TRBV7-9 to TRBJ2-7; the match to TRBD2 covers 8 bases. Trimming cost V 5 bases and J 7 bases; bases outside gene matches: 4. The germline CDR1 and CDR2 sequences are SEHNR and FQNEAQ (reference sequence). The CDR3 is 12 residues long. This CDR3 reads CASSRGGREQYV. The CDR3, as DNA: TGTGCCAGCAGCCGGGGGGGCCGGGAGCAGTACGTC.

The chain carries TRBV5-1 and TRBJ2-3; no clear D. The CDR3 sequence is 18 residues long. Germline loops: CDR1 SGHRS, CDR2 YFSETQ. The ends were cut back, 4 bases at V and 1 base at J, with 22 bases in the middle. The CDR3 here is CASSPAAITPLGTDTQYF. In DNA form, the CDR3 reads TGCGCCAGCAGCCCGGCGGCTATAACGCCCCTAGGCACAGATACGCAGTATTTT.

This clonotype was picked up many times. The chain combines TRBV7-2 with TRBJ2-1; TRBD2 agrees at 11 bases. V lost 7 bases, J lost 0 bases, and 2 bases stayed unmatched. Germline V CDR1 and CDR2: SGHTA, FQGNSA. The length of the CDR3 is 15 residues. As DNA, the CDR3 is TGTGCCAGCACCCTAGCGGGGGGCTCCTACAATGAGCAGTTCTTC. It specifies CASTLAGGSYNEQFF.